This T cell receptor (beta chain) was captured in a study of shared clonotypes between healthy human individuals. Study results and limitations: Generation of non-shared clonotypes was less probable than generation of clonotypes shared by all four donors.

From germline, CDR1 is SGHDN and CDR2 FVKESK. CDR3 length: 20 residues. V gave up 0 bases and J gave up 2 bases; unmatched junction bases: 19. Concerning this clone itself: Its matching antigen is unknown.

As defined, naive CD8 cells were CD45RO-negative and positively selected for CCR7, with terminally differentiated effector memory CD45RA+ cells excluded. The protocol was immunoSEQ multiplex PCR, while the TCRdb copy is restricted to in-frame clones and leaves out a portion. Altogether 600,000 or so clones are present, approximately 95% being singletons, with the ten largest covering over 0.1%. This clonotype originated in a woman in her thirties in good health. The sequencing input was naive CD8+ T cells sorted from blood. This chain links TRBV14 with TRBJ2-7; 7 bases align to TRBD1. CDR3: CASSQEYQEKDRFPTYEQYF. The CDR3 DNA reads TGTGCCAGCAGCCAAGAGTACCAAGAAAAGGACAGGTTCCCTACCTACGAGCAGTACTTC.